Below, 29 T cell receptor beta chains from the same sample are listed, as sequenced in a study of shared clonotypes between healthy human individuals (dated by TCRdb to 2019 to 2021). Libraries were made using the immunoSEQ multiplex PCR assay. TCRdb took over this immuneACCESS table, retaining in-frame rearrangements with V and J assigned. Such tables are incomplete; in checked studies, under half of the missing clones stem from an unresolved V gene, and the remainder is unexplained. In all, the sample holds fewer than 1.4 million clones, and 70% to 80% of those were seen once. The top ten constitute more than 0.55% of the sample. Sequencing was performed on memory CD4+ T cells from PBMCs. Interpreted using the paper, the cell subset or site label stands for: CD45RA-negative fraction. These receptors originate from a man aged 18 to 35 in good health. Some clones in this sample may be carry-over from other donors' samples.

About this clone itself: Additional DNA sequences in this sample encode the identical CDR3. The rearrangement joins TRBV20-1 to TRBJ1-1; D possibly corresponds to TRBD1 (5 bases). Germline loops: CDR1 DFQATT, CDR2 SNEGSKA (reference sequence). The ends were cut back, 6 bases at V and 1 base at J, with 6 bases in the middle. The CDR3 sequence is 11 residues long. The CDR3 DNA reads TGCAGTGCCGGGGGGAACACTGAAGCTTTCTTT. Amino acid sequence: CSAGGNTEAFF.

V gene TRBV5-1 combines with J gene TRBJ2-7; 13 bases map to TRBD2. V lost 4 bases and J lost 3; bases outside the gene matches: 13. The germline gives CDR1 SGHRS, CDR2 YFSETQ. This CDR3 is built from 18 residues. The CDR3 nucleotides read TGCGCCAGCAGCGGGACTAGCGGGACCGCCGGCCGTGGCTACGAGCAGTACTTC. Its protein product is CASSGTSGTAGRGYEQYF.

V and J are TRBV16 and TRBJ1-1; 7 bases match TRBD1. With V trimmed by 4 bases and J by 4 bases, 6 bases remained unmatched. From germline, CDR1 is KGHSY and CDR2 FQNENV. The CDR3 loop spans 14 amino acids. CDR3 residues: CASSLWTGTTEAFF. CDR3 coding DNA: TGTGCCAGCAGCCTTTGGACAGGAACCACTGAAGCTTTCTTT.

This clone was seen a few times. This sample also contains other DNA sequences that code for the same CDR3. This chain links TRBV2 with TRBJ1-3; the D gene is possibly TRBD1 (5 bases). Trimming took 8 bases from V and 0 from J, leaving 11 bases between them. Per the germline V gene, CDR1 is SNHLY and CDR2 is FYNNEI. This CDR3 contains 14 residues. This CDR3 reads CASRGDLSGNTIYF. The CDR3 region has the DNA TGTGCCAGCCGGGGGGACCTCTCTGGAAACACCATATATTTT.

The rearrangement uses TRBV19 and TRBJ1-1; D gene ambiguous. The CDR3 spans 15 residues. The V gene's germline CDR1 is LNHDA and CDR2 SQIVND (reference sequence). Trimming took 3 bases from V and 0 from J, leaving 11 bases between them. The CDR3 DNA follows: TGTGCCAGTAGTATTGTTGTCACATTGAACACTGAAGCTTTCTTT. Translating it yields CASSIVVTLNTEAFF.

The table lists this clone with many counts. V is TRBV10-2 and J is TRBJ1-4; 7 bases map to TRBD1. The CDR3 is 15 residues long. CDR1 is WSHSY, CDR2 SAAADI, per germline. The J segment lost 0 bases and the V segment lost 10 bases, leaving 8 bases of the junction unmatched. This CDR3 is CATKQGPATNEKLFF. In DNA form, the CDR3 reads TGCGCCACCAAACAGGGGCCTGCAACTAATGAAAAACTGTTTTTT.

For this clone: This CDR3 is also generated by other DNA sequences in the sample. The J gene is TRBJ1-1, the V gene TRBV18, with a possible D match to TRBD1 (6 bases). Germline CDR1 is KGHSH and CDR2 is LQKENI. Trimming removed 6 bases from V and 1 base from J, with 18 bases in between. This CDR3 has 16 residues. CDR3 DNA: TGTGCCAGCTCCCCCTCAACCGGGGGCAGGAACACTGAAGCTTTCTTT. It is translated as CASSPSTGGRNTEAFF.

V usage is TRBV9 and J usage is TRBJ1-2; D call uncertain. Germline V gene data show CDR1 as SGDLS and CDR2 as YYNGEE. The CDR3 contains 13 residues. The V end was cut by 5 bases, the J end by 0 bases, with 8 bases between. The CDR3 bases are TGTGCCAGCAGTCCGAGATCTAACTATGGCTACACCTTC. Its translation: CASSPRSNYGYTF.

The chain is built from TRBV18 and TRBJ1-3; unclear D gene. Germline V gene data show CDR1 as KGHSH and CDR2 as LQKENI. This CDR3 is 15 amino acids long. V was shortened by 4 bases and J by 0 bases, with 10 bases between the two germline ends. CDR3 DNA sequence: TGTGCCAGCTCACAAAGTGCCACCTCTGGAAACACCATATATTTT. Residues: CASSQSATSGNTIYF.

Worth noting for this clone: The sample carries other DNA sequences with the same CDR3. The rearrangement joins TRBV27 to TRBJ2-1, with 11 positions matching TRBD2. Germline lookup yields CDR1 MNHEY and CDR2 SMNVEV (reference sequence). There are 15 residues in the CDR3. Trimming removed 3 bases from V and 7 bases from J; junction bases left unmatched: 5. Here the CDR3 DNA reads TGTGCCAGCAGTTTTAGCGGGAGGGCGACTAATGAGCAGTTCTTC. Encoded protein: CASSFSGRATNEQFF.

The V call is TRBV18, the J call TRBJ1-2; possibly TRBD1 for D (6 bases). V shed 4 bases and J shed 2 bases, with 17 bases lying between them. The length of the CDR3 is 16 residues. The germline V gene has CDR1 KGHSH and CDR2 LQKENI. The CDR3 coding sequence is TGTGCCAGCTCACTACCGTTGCCGAGGGGGAACTATGGCTACACCTTC. This codes for CASSLPLPRGNYGYTF.

The rearrangement joins TRBV28 to TRBJ2-1; the match to TRBD2 covers 10 bases. This CDR3 has 15 amino acids. The trim removed 7 bases at V and 6 bases at J, leaving 9 bases unmatched. Germline-derived CDR1 and CDR2 are MDHEN and SYDVKM. The CDR3 region has the DNA TGTGCCAGCAACTCTCCGGGACTAGCGCTCAATGAGCAGTTCTTC. This encodes CASNSPGLALNEQFF.

J is TRBJ2-6 and V is TRBV9; D ambiguous. The CDR3 has 13 residues. The V end lost 0 bases, the J end lost 8 bases, and 6 bases lay between the germline ends. Looked up from germline, CDR1 is SGDLS and CDR2 is YYNGEE. The DNA of the CDR3 is TGTGCCAGCAGCGTAGTAGGGACCAACGTCCTGACTTTC. Translating gives CASSVVGTNVLTF. Using reference TRBV9 and TRBJ2-6 for the parts outside the CDR3, the full variable domain is DSGVTQTPKHLITATGQRVTLRCSPRSGDLSVYWYQQSLDQGLQFLIQYYNGEERAKGNILERFSAQQFPDLHSELNLSSLELGDSALYFCASSVVGTNVLTFGAGSRLTVL.

V and J are TRBV7-2 and TRBJ2-1, with 8 positions matching TRBD1. V lost 2 bases to trimming and J lost 6 bases; unmatched junction nucleotides: 9. The CDR3 covers 16 residues. In germline, CDR1 is SGHTA, CDR2 FQGNSA. The CDR3 region is CASSLLGTGLPNEQFF. CDR3 sequence (DNA): TGTGCCAGCAGCTTATTGGGGACAGGCCTTCCCAATGAGCAGTTCTTC. Based on the CDR3 plus reference TRBV7-2 and TRBJ2-1, the full variable domain is GAGVSQSPSNKVTEKGKDVELRCDPISGHTALYWYRQSLGQGLEFLIYFQGNSAPDKSGLPSDRFSAERTGGSVSTLTIQRTQQEDSAVYLCASSLLGTGLPNEQFFGPGTRLTVL.

This clone turned up a few times. V is TRBV6-1 and J is TRBJ1-1; D is uncertain. This CDR3 is built from 15 residues. V shed 3 bases and J shed 1 base, with 12 bases lying between them. CDR1 is MNHNS and CDR2 is SASEGT in the germline V gene. CDR3 sequence: CASSEPGWRNTEAFF. CDR3 bases: TGTGCCAGCAGTGAGCCGGGGTGGAGGAACACTGAAGCTTTCTTT.

The CDR3 here is CASSLRVSSGPAISPLHF. CDR3 DNA sequence: TGTGCCAGCAGTTTAAGGGTGTCATCGGGACCGGCCATTTCACCCCTCCACTTT. The chain employs TRBV28 and TRBJ1-6; TRBD1 is a possible D gene (5 bases). The CDR3 sequence is 18 residues long. V lost 2 bases and J lost 9, with 23 bases in between. Per the germline V gene, CDR1 is MDHEN and CDR2 is SYDVKM.

The V gene is TRBV19, the J gene TRBJ2-1; D is uncertain. The germline CDR1 and CDR2 sequences are LNHDA and SQIVND (reference sequence). The CDR3 runs to 16 residues. V was cut by 4 bases and J by 0 bases, with 13 bases left in between. This CDR3 is CASSKILQSSYNEQFF. As DNA, the CDR3 is TGTGCCAGTAGTAAAATTCTCCAGAGCTCCTACAATGAGCAGTTCTTC.

Regarding this clone: This may be a read error, as it is one base from a much larger clone. Other nucleotide sequences from this sample produce the same CDR3. The J gene is TRBJ2-3, the V gene TRBV7-2; 11 nucleotides line up with TRBD2. Germline V CDR1 and CDR2: SGHTA, FQGNSA. V was clipped by 5 bases and J by 2 bases; unmatched bases: 3. There are 15 residues in the CDR3. The CDR3 bases are TGTGCCAGCAGCCCGACTAGCGGGACCACAGATACGCAGTATTTT. As protein: CASSPTSGTTDTQYF.

For this clone: The same CDR3 also results from other DNA sequences found in this sample. The chain links TRBV5-1 to TRBJ1-1; D uncertain. The CDR3 extends over 13 amino acids. Trimming removed 2 bases from V and 2 bases from J, with 7 bases in between. Germline-derived CDR1 and CDR2 are SGHRS and YFSETQ. Here the CDR3 reads CASSFVENTEAFF. The CDR3 bases are TGCGCCAGCAGCTTTGTGGAAAACACTGAAGCTTTCTTT.

This clone has only one observation. V and J are TRBV2 and TRBJ2-3; 8 bases match TRBD2. The V segment lost 7 bases and the J segment 4 bases; nucleotides outside the gene matches: 4. Germline V lookup: CDR1 SNHLY, CDR2 FYNNEI. The CDR3 is 13 residues long. Here the CDR3 reads CASKSGGPDTQYF. CDR3 nucleotide sequence: TGTGCCAGCAAATCGGGGGGGCCAGATACGCAGTATTTT.

J is TRBJ1-5 and V is TRBV6-5; TRBD1 matches 7 bases. The CDR3 loop spans 15 amino acids. V was clipped by 0 bases and J by 5 bases; unmatched bases: 4. CDR1 MNHEY and CDR2 SVGAGI come from the germline V gene. This CDR3 reads CASSYSSGGYQPQHF. The DNA for the CDR3 is TGTGCCAGCAGTTACTCGTCAGGGGGATATCAGCCCCAGCATTTT.

V and J are TRBV7-3 and TRBJ2-7; no clear D. The length of the CDR3 is 13 residues. V lost 2 bases to trimming and J lost 2 bases, with 7 bases between them. From germline, CDR1 is SGHTA and CDR2 FQGTGA. CDR3 bases: TGTGCCAGCAGCTTATACAATACCTACGAGCAGTACTTC. The encoded protein is CASSLYNTYEQYF.

The chain couples TRBV20-1 to TRBJ2-3; D gene ambiguous. With 3 bases removed from V and 7 bases from J, the gap between germline ends came to 8 bases. This CDR3 spans 11 amino acids. Germline V CDR1 and CDR2: DFQATT, SNEGSKA (reference sequence). The CDR3 DNA sequence: TGCAGTGCTAGCGTCGGGCATACGCAGTATTTT. This sequence encodes CSASVGHTQYF.

This clone was picked up a small number of times. The chain carries TRBV29-1 and TRBJ1-2; 7 nucleotides line up with TRBD1. The V and J ends lost 6 bases and 3 bases, in that order; junction bases with no gene match: 13. The CDR3 totals 15 residues. The germline V gene has CDR1 SQVTM and CDR2 ANQGSEA. This chain's CDR3 is CSVPATGDIYYGYTF. The CDR3 nucleotides are TGCAGCGTCCCTGCAACAGGGGACATCTACTATGGCTACACCTTC.

CDR3 DNA sequence: TGTGCCTGGAGGGCCCGACAGGGGGGATCTGGCTACACCTTC. This codes for CAWRARQGGSGYTF. This chain uses TRBV30 with TRBJ1-2; TRBD1 matches 9 bases. Germline loops: CDR1 GTSNPN, CDR2 SVGIG (reference sequence). Trimming removed 3 bases from V and 7 bases from J; junction bases left unmatched: 9. The CDR3 has 14 amino acids.

This clone has only a few counts. The rearrangement uses TRBV2 and TRBJ1-4; D remains ambiguous. The CDR3 totals 12 residues. V was cut by 6 bases and J by 6 bases, with 8 bases left in between. Germline V gives CDR1 SNHLY, CDR2 FYNNEI. The chain's CDR3 is CASRAAHEKLFF. The CDR3 DNA is TGTGCCAGCAGGGCAGCCCATGAAAAACTGTTTTTT.

J is TRBJ2-7 and V is TRBV18, with 10 bases identical to TRBD2. The CDR3 contains 16 residues. Per the germline V gene, CDR1 is KGHSH and CDR2 is LQKENI. J gave up 4 bases and V 3 bases, and 9 bases lay outside the gene matches. The CDR3 loop is CASSPAGLAINYEQYF. CDR3 DNA sequence: TGTGCCAGCTCACCGGCGGGACTAGCGATTAATTACGAGCAGTACTTC. Full variable domain (rest looked up from reference TRBV18 and TRBJ2-7): NAGVMQNPRHLVRRRGQEARLRCSPMKGHSHVYWYRQLPEEGLKFMVYLQKENIIDESGMPKERFSAEFPKEGPSILRIQQVVRGDSAAYFCASSPAGLAINYEQYFGPGTRLTVT.

V is TRBV6-1 and J is TRBJ2-7; D not resolved. CDR1 is MNHNS and CDR2 is SASEGT in the germline V gene. Trimming took 4 bases from V and 3 from J, leaving 7 bases between them. The CDR3 is 12 residues long. The CDR3 spells CASSVLYYEQYF. CDR3 nucleotide sequence: TGTGCCAGCAGTGTCCTTTACTACGAGCAGTACTTC.

A word on this clone: A much larger clone lies one base from this, so it may be a read error. The rearrangement uses TRBV4-1 and TRBJ1-4; 9 bases are shared with TRBD1. The V segment lost 4 bases and the J segment 4 bases; nucleotides outside the gene matches: 1. Germline V gives CDR1 MGHRA, CDR2 YSYEKL. The CDR3 has 14 amino acids. In DNA, the CDR3 is TGCGCCAGCAGCCCGGGACAGGGTAATGAAAAACTGTTTTTT. Its protein product is CASSPGQGNEKLFF.